The 29 T cell receptor beta chains reported below all come from one sample, sequenced in a study of spatial heterogeneity in lung cancer. Time point denoted: sample taken at primary tumor resection. Each CDR3 protein is one row after TCRdb ran MiXCR on the 5' RACE reads. The sample has roughly 8,000 distinct CDR3 sequences, roughly 8.6% seen once. The sequencing used PBMCs, collected at surgery. The source of these receptors is a male donor with early-stage non-small cell lung cancer.

Comment on this clonotype: Given a much more abundant clone one base away, this may be a read error. The rearrangement links TRBV9 to TRBJ2-7, with 7 bases matching TRBD1. This CDR3 comprises 15 residues. J gave up 2 bases and V 0 bases, and 5 bases lay outside the gene matches. The germline CDR1 and CDR2 sequences are SGDLS and YYNGEE. CDR3 in amino acids: CASSVEQGVTYEQYF. CDR3 DNA: TGTGCCAGCAGCGTAGAGCAGGGGGTCACCTACGAGCAGTACTTC.

This clonotype was observed at least ten times. The CDR3 protein is CASGLVPGGSYNEQFF. The CDR3 nucleotides are TGTGCTAGTGGTTTGGTACCCGGCGGATCCTACAATGAGCAGTTCTTC. This chain uses TRBV12-5 with TRBJ2-1; D unresolved. The V gene lost 0 bases and the J gene lost 1 base, with 10 bases spanning the gap. Germline CDR1 is LGHNT and CDR2 is FRNRAP. CDR3 length: 16 residues.

This clonotype was counted ten times or more. The CDR3 spells CASSLRFGETGQPNIQYF. The CDR3 DNA reads as TGTGCCAGCAGTTTACGCTTCGGGGAGACGGGGCAACCAAACATTCAGTACTTC. This sequence joins TRBV28 and TRBJ2-4; D is tentatively TRBD1 or TRBD2 (5 bases each). There are 18 residues in the CDR3. Germline V gene lookup returns CDR1 MDHEN and CDR2 SYDVKM. The V and J ends lost 2 bases and 6 bases respectively, with 23 bases between them.

Many counts were recorded for this clonotype. The gene calls are TRBV12-5 and TRBJ2-7, with TRBD2 matching over 7 bases. CDR3 length equals 14 residues. The trim removed 6 bases at V and 2 bases at J, leaving 7 bases unmatched. Germline values: CDR1 LGHNT, CDR2 FRNRAP. The CDR3 loop is CASGLGGSTYEQYF. CDR3 DNA sequence: TGTGCTAGTGGGCTGGGAGGGTCAACCTACGAGCAGTACTTC.

This clonotype was recorded at least ten times. The gene calls are TRBV18 and TRBJ2-2, with D perhaps TRBD1 (7 bases). The CDR3 is 17 amino acids. The ends were cut back, 5 bases at V and 0 bases at J, with 16 bases in the middle. The germline V gene has CDR1 KGHSH and CDR2 LQKENI. The CDR3 loop reads CASSSMGGQSNTGELFF. DNA of the CDR3: TGTGCCAGCTCATCAATGGGGGGACAGTCGAACACCGGGGAGCTGTTTTTT.

This clonotype has at least ten counts. The chain links TRBV7-9 to TRBJ2-1; 14 bases are a match to TRBD2. CDR1 is SEHNR, CDR2 FQNEAQ, per germline (reference sequence). Losses at the gene ends were 6 bases for V and 7 bases for J; bases not matched to a gene: 11. The CDR3 is made up of 17 amino acids. The CDR3 DNA sequence: TGTGCCAGCAGTCGACTAGCGGGAGGGCCGAAGTATAATGAGCAGTTCTTC. Translating it yields CASSRLAGGPKYNEQFF.

This clonotype was recorded a few times. The chain employs TRBV20-1 and TRBJ2-5, with TRBD2 matching over 12 bases. The CDR3 loop spans 14 amino acids. CDR1 and CDR2 from the germline V gene are DFQATT and SNEGSKA (reference sequence). Trimming removed 1 base from V and 5 bases from J; junction bases left unmatched: 2. The CDR3 nucleotides read TGCAGTGCTAGAGGGACTAGCGGGACGGAGACCCAGTACTTC. It translates to CSARGTSGTETQYF.

This clonotype was detected many times. The CDR3, as DNA: TGTGCCAGCAGTTTCGCCGGGACAGGGGATACCGGGGAGCTGTTTTTT. Its translation: CASSFAGTGDTGELFF. The chain combines TRBV28 with TRBJ2-2; 10 bases line up with TRBD1. The junction had 6 bases not matched to a gene; V was cut back by 3 bases and J by 5 bases. This CDR3 contains 16 residues. Germline values: CDR1 MDHEN, CDR2 SYDVKM.

The sample holds many counts of this clonotype. J is TRBJ2-7 and V is TRBV5-1; possible D gene TRBD2, 5 bases. With 4 bases removed from V and 2 bases from J, the gap between germline ends came to 10 bases. CDR1 is SGHRS and CDR2 is YFSETQ in the germline V gene. The CDR3 spans 13 residues. The CDR3 sequence: CASSPGGTYEQYF. The CDR3 DNA reads as TGCGCCAGCAGCCCTGGAGGTACCTACGAGCAGTACTTC. The variable domain in full, completed from reference TRBV5-1 and TRBJ2-7, reads KAGVTQTPRYLIKTRGQQVTLSCSPISGHRSVSWYQQTPGQGLQFLFEYFSETQRNKGNFPGRFSGRQFSNSRSEMNVSTLELGDSALYLCASSPGGTYEQYFGPGTRLTVT.

This clonotype was detected many times. This rearrangement joins TRBV7-2 to TRBJ1-2, with D perhaps TRBD1 (6 bases). Germline-derived CDR1 and CDR2 are SGHTA and FQGNSA. V gave up 5 bases and J gave up 6 bases, with 16 bases separating them. The CDR3 has 14 residues. Here the CDR3 reads CASSLGQSVDGYTF. For the CDR3, the DNA is TGTGCCAGCAGCCTCGGACAGTCCGTCGATGGCTACACCTTC.

In this sample, this clonotype turned up many times. The chain carries TRBV19 and TRBJ2-3; D is possibly TRBD1 (6 bases). Germline CDR1 LNHDA, CDR2 SQIVND (reference sequence). V was shortened by 6 bases and J by 5 bases, with 12 bases between the two germline ends. The CDR3 runs to 13 residues. For the CDR3, the DNA is TGTGCCAGTAGAGGCTACAGGGAAGATACGCAGTATTTT. It yields the protein CASRGYREDTQYF. The variable domain in full, completed from reference TRBV19 and TRBJ2-3, reads DGGITQSPKYLFRKEGQNVTLSCEQNLNHDAMYWYRQDPGQGLRLIYYSQIVNDFQKGDIAEGYSVSREKKESFPLTVTSAQKNPTAFYLCASRGYREDTQYFGPGTRLTVL.

This clonotype was recorded at least ten times. The chain carries TRBV12-3 or TRBV12-4 and TRBJ2-7; 8 nucleotides line up with TRBD1. The V gene end was trimmed by 6 bases and the J gene end by 2 bases; junction bases not matched to a gene: 9. The length of the CDR3 is 15 residues. The CDR3 region is CASRKTGTGTYEQYF. CDR3 sequence (DNA): TGTGCCAGCAGAAAGACCGGGACAGGAACCTACGAGCAGTACTTC.

This clonotype was observed many times. The chain recombines TRBV10-3 with TRBJ2-1, with D unclear. The CDR3 loop spans 14 amino acids. V lost 3 bases and J 6 bases, leaving 12 bases between the germline ends. CDR1 is ENHRY, CDR2 SYGVKD, per germline. DNA for the CDR3: TGTGCCATCAGTGATAACCAACGGATCAATGAGCAGTTCTTC. Its translation: CAISDNQRINEQFF.

This clonotype qualifies as medium-sized. V gene TRBV4-2 combines with J gene TRBJ1-6; D not certain. CDR3 length: 15 amino acids. The germline V gene has CDR1 LGHNA and CDR2 YNFKEQ. Trimming removed 2 bases at V and 4 bases at J, with 9 bases between. Here the CDR3 DNA reads TGTGCCAGCAGCCAACCTGCCGGGTATAATTCACCCCTCCACTTT. It is translated as CASSQPAGYNSPLHF.

V usage is TRBV4-3 and J usage is TRBJ2-5, with TRBD2 identical over 8 bases. The germline V gene has CDR1 LGHNA and CDR2 YSLEER. CDR3 length: 16 amino acids. With V trimmed by 1 base and J by 4 bases, 8 bases remained unmatched. CDR3 in amino acids: CASSQVGAGVGETQYF. The DNA for the CDR3 is TGCGCCAGCAGCCAAGTTGGAGCGGGAGTGGGAGAGACCCAGTACTTC.

The chain joins TRBV19 to TRBJ2-5, with 11 bases aligning to TRBD2. This CDR3 has 17 residues. Trimming at V came to 5 bases and at J to 3 bases, leaving 11 bases not matched to a gene. Looked up from germline, CDR1 is LNHDA and CDR2 is SQIVND (reference sequence). CDR3 DNA: TGTGCCAGTAGTTCTCTCGGACTAGCGGGTTTGAAAGAGACCCAGTACTTC. Translated, it gives CASSSLGLAGLKETQYF.

This clonotype has ten or more counts. The chain uses TRBV20-1 and TRBJ2-6; 7 positions agree with TRBD1. Germline V gene data show CDR1 as DFQATT and CDR2 as SNEGSKA (reference sequence). The CDR3 length is 17 residues. The junction had 7 bases not matched to a gene; V was cut back by 2 bases and J by 0 bases. The CDR3 DNA follows: TGCAGTGCTAGAAGGGGACAGACCTTCTCTGGGGCCAACGTCCTGACTTTC. Translation gives CSARRGQTFSGANVLTF.

This clonotype occurred many times. The V and J genes are TRBV20-1 and TRBJ1-2, with 9 bases matching TRBD1. V dropped 5 bases and J dropped 11; count of bases not matched to a gene: 9. Germline CDR1 is DFQATT and CDR2 is SNEGSKA (reference sequence). The CDR3 loop spans 12 amino acids. The CDR3 DNA follows: TGCAGTGCTGGGGAGGAGACAGGGGGTTACACCTTC. Its protein is CSAGEETGGYTF.

This clonotype was observed many times. DNA for the CDR3: TGTGCCAGCAAGCTATTAAACACCGGGGAGCTGTTTTTT. It yields the protein CASKLLNTGELFF. The rearrangement joins TRBV12-3 or TRBV12-4 to TRBJ2-2; D is unclear. Deletions cut 7 bases from V and 2 bases from J, with 8 bases between. The CDR3 consists of 13 residues.

The chain employs TRBV18 and TRBJ2-4; D not resolved. V gave up 3 bases and J gave up 1 base, with 22 bases separating them. Germline V gene data show CDR1 as KGHSH and CDR2 as LQKENI. This CDR3 has 19 amino acids. CDR3 nucleotides: TGTGCCAGCTCACCGGGCAAAGTCCGAGGCGATCAGGCCAAAAACATTCAGTACTTC. This codes for CASSPGKVRGDQAKNIQYF.

This clonotype came up many times. One end of the junction does not line up with germline, which may come from a read error. The rearrangement uses TRBV20-1 and TRBJ2-3, with a weak D call TRBD2 (6 bases). Germline V gene lookup returns CDR1 DFQATT and CDR2 SNEGSKA (reference sequence). The CDR3 is made up of 14 amino acids. Here the CDR3 reads CSARDSSLGTGNNF. As DNA, the CDR3 is TGCAGTGCTAGAGATTCGAGCTTGGGGACTGGAAACAATTTT.

This clonotype came up many times. This rearrangement joins TRBV5-1 to TRBJ2-1; 13 nucleotides agree with TRBD2. V shed 8 bases, J shed 5 bases, and the junction held 4 bases outside the gene matches. CDR1 and CDR2 from the germline V gene are SGHRS and YFSETQ. CDR3 length: 14 residues. CDR3: CASTSGRGHNEQFF. The CDR3, as DNA: TGCGCCAGTACTAGCGGGAGGGGCCACAATGAGCAGTTCTTC.

V is TRBV7-9 and J is TRBJ2-5; 9 positions match TRBD2. Germline CDR1 and CDR2: SEHNR and FQNEAQ (reference sequence). V was pared by 7 bases and J by 5 bases, with 8 bases of the junction left unmatched. The CDR3 contains 14 residues. The CDR3 DNA is TGTGCCAGCAACCCAGGGACTAGCAGGGAGACCCAGTACTTC. This sequence encodes CASNPGTSRETQYF.

This clonotype was seen many times. This chain joins TRBV5-1 and TRBJ2-3, with D uncertain. From germline, CDR1 is SGHRS and CDR2 YFSETQ. This CDR3 has 13 amino acids. V lost 0 bases to trimming and J lost 5 bases, with 7 bases between them. The CDR3 here is CASSLELVDTQYF. The CDR3 region has the DNA TGCGCCAGCAGCTTGGAGTTGGTAGATACGCAGTATTTT.

This clonotype was seen many times. The chain's CDR3 is CASSELPHAAENIQYF. CDR3 DNA: TGTGCCAGCAGTGAGTTACCCCATGCGGCGGAGAACATTCAGTACTTC. This chain uses TRBV6-1 with TRBJ2-4; no clear D gene. This CDR3 region has 16 residues. CDR1 is MNHNS and CDR2 is SASEGT in the germline V gene. V dropped 3 bases and J dropped 7 bases, with 19 bases sitting between them.

In this sample, this clonotype turned up many times. This chain joins TRBV12-3 or TRBV12-4 and TRBJ1-5; D uncertain. The CDR3 extends over 13 amino acids. V lost 6 bases to trimming and J lost 5 bases, with 11 bases between them. The CDR3 loop is CASSPSQDQPQHF. CDR3 bases: TGTGCCAGCAGCCCAAGCCAGGATCAGCCCCAGCATTTT.

The gene calls are TRBV25-1 and TRBJ2-5, with D perhaps TRBD1 (6 bases). Trimming removed 5 bases at V and 1 base at J, with 14 bases between. From germline, CDR1 is MGHDK and CDR2 SYGVNS. CDR3 length: 15 residues. The CDR3 region is CASSILDSIQETQYF. The CDR3 coding sequence is TGTGCCAGCAGTATTCTGGACAGCATCCAAGAGACCCAGTACTTC.

This clonotype was recorded many times. The gene calls are TRBV12-5 and TRBJ2-3; D uncertain. This CDR3 region has 14 residues. From germline, CDR1 is LGHNT and CDR2 FRNRAP. V shed 2 bases and J shed 6 bases, with 12 bases lying between them. The CDR3 reads CASGLLPSTDTQYF. DNA of the CDR3: TGTGCTAGTGGTTTGTTACCATCCACCGATACGCAGTATTTT.

The rearrangement uses TRBV24-1 and TRBJ2-3; D is perhaps TRBD1 (6 bases). Trimming stripped 9 bases from V and 2 bases from J, with 14 bases between. CDR3 length: 14 amino acids. CDR1 and CDR2 from the germline V gene are KGHDR and SFDVKD. CDR3 bases: TGTGCCACCCATGATGGGACACCCACAGATACGCAGTATTTT. Amino acid sequence: CATHDGTPTDTQYF.